This section outlines one T cell receptor beta chain sequence together with its context. It has no known antigen specificity. There are no base qualities to consult, and no much larger clone falls within one base. What this sample's time point label stands for: about 28 days (+/-7) after the second vaccine dose. AZD1222 recipients whose second dose came at about 4 weeks and those whose second dose came at about 12 weeks were combined into one group, since spike-specific TCR depth and breadth did not differ between the two schedules. The vaccinee samples were drawn from two UK trials, COV001 and COV002, one of which was a single-blind randomized controlled phase 2/3 trial testing AZD1222 (ChAdOx1 nCoV-19) in healthy adults. For TCRbeta chain sequencing, PBMC samples were collected from trial participants at day 0 and at day 28 after the second dose. The CDR3 regions of human TCRbeta chains were subjected to immunosequencing. The study's processing was this. Repertoire TCRs were matched against a reference library of SARS-CoV-2-specific TCRs generated with the MIRA antigen-specificity platform. Breadth was defined as the fraction of unique TCRs that were SARS-CoV-2-associated, and depth was defined as the fraction of total T cells that were SARS-CoV-2-associated. Using the MIRA data, each spike-specific TCR was mapped to the spike region that the TCR reacts to and placed in a CD4 or CD8 class. Log10-transformed breadth and depth values were compared by one-way ANOVA with Sidak's multiple comparisons tests. The table comes from immuneACCESS by way of TCRdb, which keeps in-frame sequences with V and J called. Part of the clones is missing from these tables; in studies checked, under half for an unresolved V gene and the rest for unknown reasons. V, J and clone size derive from that table, while D and trimming were established from the DNA sequence. This sample has tens of thousands of clones in its table, and roughly 83% of those were observed once. The biggest ten clones account for 25% of the sample.

This sample was included in a study of T cell responses to AZD1222 COVID-19 vaccine (dated by TCRdb to the early 2020s). About the full investigation: A total of 230 to 250 trial participants underwent TCR sequencing, of whom nearly 210 had received two doses of AZD1222 and 26 had received two doses of the MenACWY control vaccine. Trial participants were enrolled by age into subgroups of 18-55, 56-69 and 70-plus years, and roughly 150, 30 and 60 TCR-sequenced participants, respectively, were included in these subgroups.

Overall results and qualifications from the work: No day 14 peak-response samples were available, so repertoires were characterized only after the peak T cell response. The 56-69-year group was small, and its depth increase did not reach significance, likely because of low power. Conclusions about previously exposed vaccinees are limited because only a handful of AZD1222 recipients were SARS-CoV-2 seropositive at baseline. After two AZD1222 doses, both the breadth and the depth of spike-specific TCRs were significantly higher than at day 0 and than in MenACWY recipients. CD4 TCRs associated with the vaccine covered the entire spike protein, and the dominant responses were in regions 160-218 and 743-854. Participants were mostly white British, with more females than males. The authors suggested clonal diversity may have been underestimated. Reportedly, close to half of the unique spike-specific TCRs recognized epitopes lying outside the regions that are mutated in the B.1.351 and B.1.1.7 variants.

The CDR3 holds 12 amino acids from the cysteine to the phenylalanine. This entry keeps only the CDR3 DNA: 36 bases, framed from base 1. Looking up the germline V gene yields CDR1 SQVTM and CDR2 ANQGSEA. V and J are truncated by 0 bases and 0 bases respectively, leaving an intervening sequence of 2 bases. The sequence was collected from an adult who received the AZD1222 COVID-19 vaccine. Recombination linked TRBV29-1 to TRBJ2-5, with no confidently assigned D gene. Sequences were derived from peripheral blood, sampled 28 days after the second AZD1222 dose. The CDR3 region: CSVEEDQETQYF. At the DNA level, the sequence is TGCAGCGTTGAAGAGGACCAAGAGACCCAGTACTTC.